This TCR beta chain stems from a study of blood T cell repertoires in COVID-19. As for the study in general: Samples representing acute and convalescent COVID-19 were sourced from the United States, Italy and Spain. T cells, B-cell-depleted T cells, or PBMCs provided the cDNA or gDNA that served as material.

Germline V gene data show CDR1 as SEHNR and CDR2 as FQNEAQ (reference sequence). The CDR3 length is 12 residues. Trimming cost V 0 bases and J 6 bases, with 6 bases left between them. Authors' methods: Reference gene primer amplification in the assay estimated nucleated cell counts. TCRdb keeps only in-frame clones here, not all; method: immunoSEQ multiplex PCR. V, J and clone size derive from that table, while D and trimming were established from the DNA sequence. This table holds under 250,000 clones, almost 85% found once. This chain links TRBV7-9 with TRBJ2-7; D is undetermined. This clonotype was sampled from a man aged 50 to 60 with acute or convalescent COVID-19. Input material: peripheral blood. CDR3 bases: TGTGCCAGCAGCTTAGCCCATTCCGAGCAGTACTTC. Its protein is CASSLAHSEQYF. Variable domain in full (rest from reference TRBV7-9 and TRBJ2-7): DTGVSQNPRHKITKRGQNVTFRCDPISEHNRLYWYRQTLGQGPEFLTYFQNEAQLEKSRLLSDRFSAERPKGSFSTLEIQRTEQGDSAMYLCASSLAHSEQYFGPGTRLTVT.